What follows describes a single TCR beta chain. Antigen specificity is unknown. This record belongs to a study of shared clonotypes between healthy human individuals. Study-level information: Plates per donor: three CD4 naive, three CD4 memory, two CD8 naive, one CD8 memory.

Deep-level assay runs were performed. Sequenced by immunoSEQ multiplex PCR; TCRdb stores in-frame clones only, minus some. The sample holds about 710,000 clones, roughly two thirds seen once. All of the donors resided in Nashville, Tennessee, and each was a Caucasian adult. Notes on the study in general: Generation probability values for non-shared clonotypes were lower than those for clonotypes shared by all four donors.

Specimen: memory CD4+ T cells sorted from blood. Subset here: CD45RA-negative fraction. This sequence originates from a woman younger than 45 in good health.

The CDR3 nucleotides read TGCGCCAGCAGCCAAGTTGCAGGGGGAGGTTGGACTGAAGCTTTCTTT. Its protein product is CASSQVAGGGWTEAFF. V gene TRBV4-1 combines with J gene TRBJ1-1, with TRBD1 matching 7 bases. Germline-derived CDR1 and CDR2 are MGHRA and YSYEKL. The ends lost 1 base at V and 5 bases at J; junction bases unmatched: 10. The CDR3 loop spans 16 amino acids.